This T cell receptor beta chain derives from a study of T cells after yellow fever vaccination. Whole-study findings and limits: Abundant clonotypes (contaminants from the bulk population) could be present in FACS-sorted repertoires. Clones from primary vaccination mostly reappeared after the booster (roughly 95% CD4, approximately 86% CD8).

Generation of TCR cDNA used 5'RACE template switching (which added a universal primer site and UMIs). A single record per CDR3 protein comes from TCRdb applying MiXCR to the 5' RACE reads. Among approximately 300,000 distinct CDR3 sequences listed, around 13% were seen once. The V gene lost 5 bases and the J gene lost 8 bases, with 21 bases spanning the gap. The CDR3 covers 15 residues. Germline CDR1 and CDR2: SGHTA and FQGTGA. There are a few counts of this clonotype. The target antigen is unknown. The rearrangement uses TRBV7-3 and TRBJ1-2, with a tentative D call TRBD1 (6 bases). The sequence derives from a young man who received the YFV17D yellow fever vaccine. Specimen: CD4+ T cells sorted from PBMCs, collected 45 days after the yellow fever booster vaccination. The CDR3 reads CASSRGGTGGGGYTF. CDR3 coding DNA: TGTGCCAGCAGCAGAGGGGGGACCGGCGGTGGCGGCTACACCTTC.